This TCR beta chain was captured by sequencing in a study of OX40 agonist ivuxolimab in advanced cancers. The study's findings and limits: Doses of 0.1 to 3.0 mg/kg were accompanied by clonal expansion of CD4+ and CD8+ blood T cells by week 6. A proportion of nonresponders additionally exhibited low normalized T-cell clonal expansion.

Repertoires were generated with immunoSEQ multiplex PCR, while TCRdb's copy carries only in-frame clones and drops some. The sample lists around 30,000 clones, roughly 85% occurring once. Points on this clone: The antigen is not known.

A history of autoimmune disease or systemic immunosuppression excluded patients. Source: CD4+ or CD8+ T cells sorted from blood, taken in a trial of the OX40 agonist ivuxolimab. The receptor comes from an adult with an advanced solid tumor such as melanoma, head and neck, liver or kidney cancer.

CDR3 sequence reads: CASSFRTGKDQETQYF. CDR3 bases: TGTGCCAGCAGCTTCCGGACAGGGAAGGACCAAGAGACCCAGTACTTC. This chain uses TRBV11-3 with TRBJ2-5; 8 bases fit TRBD1. This CDR3 has 16 amino acids. V shed 3 bases, J shed 0 bases, and the junction held 6 bases outside the gene matches. Germline V gene sequence: CDR1 SGHNT, CDR2 YENEEA.